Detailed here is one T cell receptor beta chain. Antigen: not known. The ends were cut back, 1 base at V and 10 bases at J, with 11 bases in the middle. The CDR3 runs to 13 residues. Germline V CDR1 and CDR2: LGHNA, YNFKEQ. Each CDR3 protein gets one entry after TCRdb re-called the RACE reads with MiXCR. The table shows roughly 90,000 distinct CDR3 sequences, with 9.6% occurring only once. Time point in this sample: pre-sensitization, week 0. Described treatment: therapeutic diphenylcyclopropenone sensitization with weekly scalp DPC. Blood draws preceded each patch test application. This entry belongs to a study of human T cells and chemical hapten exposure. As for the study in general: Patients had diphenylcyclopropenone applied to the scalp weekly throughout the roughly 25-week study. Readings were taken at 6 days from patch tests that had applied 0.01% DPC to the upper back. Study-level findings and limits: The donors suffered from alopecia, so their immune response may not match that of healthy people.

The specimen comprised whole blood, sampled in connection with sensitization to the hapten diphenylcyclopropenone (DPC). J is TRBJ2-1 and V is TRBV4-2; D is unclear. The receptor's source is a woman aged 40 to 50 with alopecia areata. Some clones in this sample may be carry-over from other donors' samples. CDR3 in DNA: TGTGCCAGCAGCCAAGGCGAAGTCCGGGAGCAGTTCTTC. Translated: CASSQGEVREQFF.